These 3 T cell receptor beta chains share one sample of origin, sequenced in a study of early T cells in non-severe SARS-CoV-2 infection (dated by TCRdb to the early 2020s). The method behind the library was 5' RACE. The instrument was a NextSeq 500. In-frame beta chains were kept once TCRdb had trimmed the public reads at Q25 with fastp and called clones with MiXCR. Each entry merges the rows of one CDR3 protein and shows their most common DNA and genes. This sample holds some 50,000 distinct CDR3 sequences; more than 9% were observed only once. The biggest ten clones account for under 5% of the sample. The sample consisted of whole blood. These receptors were collected from an adult who was a healthcare worker with PCR-confirmed SARS-CoV-2 infection or an uninfected control (not recorded which).

In its sample, this clonotype was seen a few times. V is TRBV6-6 and J is TRBJ1-1; 7 nucleotides agree with TRBD1. The CDR3 extends over 12 amino acids. The germline V gene has CDR1 MNHNY and CDR2 SVGAGI (reference sequence). J gave up 6 bases and V 6 bases, and 4 bases lay outside the gene matches. For the CDR3, the DNA is TGTGCCAGCAGACCACAGGGGTCTGAAGCTTTCTTT. Residues: CASRPQGSEAFF.

The CDR3 DNA reads TGTGCCAGCACCCAAGCGTTGGGGGCGGACACTGAAGCTTTCTTT. It codes for CASTQALGADTEAFF. The rearrangement links TRBV2 to TRBJ1-1; a weak D match, TRBD1 (6 bases). Germline CDR1 SNHLY, CDR2 FYNNEI. With 7 bases removed from V and 3 bases from J, the gap between germline ends came to 18 bases. CDR3 size: 15 residues.

This clonotype was observed many times. The chain couples TRBV29-1 to TRBJ1-2; D is unresolved. Germline CDR1 SQVTM, CDR2 ANQGSEA. The CDR3 extends over 12 amino acids. V was cut by 4 bases and J by 10 bases, with 16 bases left in between. CDR3 DNA: TGCAGCGTTGTCTGGGTAGGCAGCACCTACACCTTC. Amino acids: CSVVWVGSTYTF.